The rows below give T cell receptor beta chains drawn from one sample of a study of T cell responses to AZD1222 COVID-19 vaccine. Using immunoSEQ multiplex PCR, the repertoire was profiled, and TCRdb retains in-frame clones only, with some absent. This repertoire shows about 110,000 clones, around 82% found once; its top ten account for approximately 10%. Source: peripheral blood, taken on day 0 of AZD1222 vaccination. These TCRs come from an adult in good health. Each CDR3 is given with its conserved first and last residue. A D gene is named only where the DNA matches it firmly. Expanded clones are given a class, and other clones once, few, many or no size at all.

d_call,v_call,j_call,cdr3_length,clone_size,cdr3_aa,cdr3_nt
.,TRBV11-3,TRBJ2-2,14,.,CASSSDTRTGELFF,TGTGCCAGCAGCTCGGACACTAGGACCGGGGAGCTGTTTTTT
.,TRBV6-6,TRBJ2-3,13,few,CASSLPPTDTQYF,TGTGCCAGCAGTTTACCCCCCACAGATACGCAGTATTTT
TRBD1,TRBV4-1,TRBJ1-1,15,.,CASSQADREVSEAFF,TGCGCCAGCAGCCAAGCGGACAGGGAGGTCAGTGAAGCTTTCTTT
TRBD2,TRBV6-4,TRBJ2-3,14,.,CASSERGGTDTQYF,TGTGCCAGCAGTGAGCGGGGGGGCACAGATACGCAGTATTTT
TRBD1,TRBV7-3,TRBJ1-6,14,.,CASSRQGGNSPLHF,TGTGCCAGCAGCCGACAGGGGGGAAATTCACCCCTCCACTTT
TRBD1,TRBV6-4,TRBJ1-2,14,once,CASSQGDGRYPYTF,TGTGCCAGCAGCCAGGGGGACGGCCGTTATCCCTACACCTTC
.,TRBV29-1,TRBJ1-2,12,.,CSVVRVMHGYTF,TGCAGCGTGGTCAGGGTGATGCATGGCTACACCTTC
.,TRBV2,TRBJ2-7,15,.,CASSGSRVGDYEQYF,TGTGCCAGCAGTGGTTCGAGGGTTGGGGATTACGAGCAGTACTTC
TRBD1,TRBV11-2,TRBJ2-7,18,few,CASSLLGGPGQGIYEQYF,TGTGCCAGCAGCTTATTGGGGGGACCGGGACAGGGTATCTACGAGCAGTACTTC
.,TRBV21-1,TRBJ1-1,18,.,CASSEAQIGWTGSTEAFF,TGTGCCAGCAGCGAAGCGCAGATAGGGTGGACAGGGAGCACTGAAGCTTTCTTT
.,TRBV19,TRBJ2-5,16,.,CASSMLGGVVQETQYF,TGTGCCAGTAGTATGTTAGGGGGGGTAGTCCAAGAGACCCAGTACTTC
TRBD1,TRBV4-1,TRBJ2-3,18,.,CASSHDLDRGRNTDTQYF,TGCGCCAGCAGCCATGACTTGGACAGGGGGCGTAACACAGATACGCAGTATTTT
TRBD1,TRBV6-5,TRBJ1-1,14,.,CASSFRGSQAEAFF,TGTGCCAGCAGTTTCAGGGGGAGTCAAGCTGAAGCTTTCTTT
.,TRBV7-9,TRBJ1-3,14,.,CASSRTEPGNTIYF,TGTGCCAGCAGCCGGACAGAGCCTGGAAACACCATATATTTT
TRBD1,TRBV11-1,TRBJ2-7,14,once,CASSLDRGQREQYF,TGTGCCAGCAGCTTAGACAGGGGGCAGCGAGAGCAGTACTTC
.,TRBV25-1,TRBJ2-5,14,.,CASIPPQGGETQYF,TGTGCCAGCATCCCCCCCCAGGGGGGAGAGACCCAGTACTTC
TRBD1,TRBV5-1,TRBJ2-5,14,.,CASSRQGEQETQYF,TGCGCCAGCAGCCGACAGGGGGAACAAGAGACCCAGTACTTC
.,TRBV9,TRBJ2-7,14,.,CASSVSPGPYEQYF,TGTGCCAGCAGCGTTTCGCCCGGACCCTACGAGCAGTACTTC
.,TRBV3-1/TRBV3-2,TRBJ1-2,15,.,CASSQEGVQVYGYTF,TGTGCCAGCAGCCAAGAAGGGGTTCAGGTTTATGGCTACACCTTC
.,TRBV6-2/TRBV6-3,TRBJ1-2,13,.,CAIRPDSNYGYTF,TGTGCCATCCGCCCTGACAGTAACTATGGCTACACCTTC
.,TRBV20-1,TRBJ2-2,13,few,CSASVLGSGELFF,TGCAGTGCTAGTGTTCTGGGGTCCGGGGAGCTGTTTTTT
.,TRBV11-3,TRBJ2-2,16,.,CASSWGGGQNTGELFF,TGTGCCAGCAGCTGGGGTGGCGGGCAAAACACCGGGGAGCTGTTTTTT
.,TRBV9,TRBJ2-3,15,.,CASSEDSRLTDTQYF,TGTGCCAGCAGTGAGGACTCCCGTTTAACAGATACGCAGTATTTT
.,TRBV19,TRBJ1-5,13,once,CASRTVGNQPQHF,TGTGCCAGTAGAACAGTGGGCAATCAGCCCCAGCATTTT
.,TRBV6-6,TRBJ2-6,19,.,CASSPLDLGHLSGANVLTF,TGTGCCAGCAGTCCTTTGGACCTCGGACACCTATCTGGGGCCAACGTCCTGACTTTC
.,TRBV2,TRBJ1-3,11,.,CASSSGNTIYF,TGTGCCAGCAGCTCCGGAAACACCATATATTTT
.,TRBV28,TRBJ2-3,13,.,CASTYPSTDTQYF,TGTGCCAGCACCTATCCTAGCACAGATACGCAGTATTTT
TRBD2,TRBV7-6,TRBJ2-1,15,once,CASSVGTSGSNEQFF,TGTGCCAGCAGCGTCGGAACTAGCGGGAGCAATGAGCAGTTCTTC
TRBD2,TRBV9,TRBJ2-5,16,few,CASSVGASGRGETQYF,TGTGCCAGCAGCGTAGGAGCTAGCGGGAGGGGAGAGACCCAGTACTTC
.,TRBV14,TRBJ1-1,13,.,CASSLGLNTEAFF,TGTGCCAGCAGCCTGGGCTTGAACACTGAAGCTTTCTTT
.,TRBV6-2/TRBV6-3,TRBJ1-2,14,.,CASSYRAEGKSYTF,TGTGCCAGCAGTTATAGAGCAGAAGGAAAAAGCTACACCTTC
.,TRBV7-3,TRBJ2-3,14,once,CASSLRAARDTQYF,TGTGCCAGCAGCCTCCGGGCCGCCAGGGATACGCAGTATTTT
.,TRBV5-5,TRBJ2-7,14,.,CASSPSAGAYEQYF,TGTGCCAGCAGCCCCTCCGCCGGAGCCTACGAGCAGTACTTC
.,TRBV28,TRBJ1-1,15,.,CASFSWTASNTEAFF,TGTGCCAGCTTCTCTTGGACAGCGTCAAACACTGAAGCTTTCTTT
.,TRBV27,TRBJ2-7,14,.,CASSLGASSYEQYF,TGTGCCAGCAGTTTGGGGGCTAGCTCCTACGAGCAGTACTTC
.,TRBV7-2,TRBJ1-1,17,.,CASRGPSRAGYDTEAFF,TGTGCCAGCAGGGGGCCCTCCCGGGCAGGGTATGACACTGAAGCTTTCTTT
.,TRBV28,TRBJ2-1,14,.,CASTPSGPYNEQFF,TGTGCCAGCACCCCCAGCGGGCCTTACAATGAGCAGTTCTTC
.,TRBV7-9,TRBJ2-7,12,.,CASSPMAYEQYF,TGTGCCAGCAGCCCCATGGCCTACGAGCAGTACTTC
TRBD2,TRBV28,TRBJ2-3,15,once,CASSQASGSGDTQYF,TGTGCCAGCAGCCAAGCTAGCGGCTCGGGAGATACGCAGTATTTT
.,TRBV28,TRBJ2-7,13,.,CASSSAQGYEQYF,TGTGCCAGCAGTTCCGCACAGGGATACGAGCAGTACTTC
.,TRBV28,TRBJ1-5,14,.,CASSQGPGNQPQHF,TGTGCCAGCAGTCAGGGGCCTGGCAATCAGCCCCAGCATTTT
.,TRBV28,TRBJ1-2,12,.,CASSLAGYGYTF,TGTGCCAGCAGTTTAGCGGGATATGGCTACACCTTC
TRBD1,TRBV18,TRBJ1-5,15,.,CASSAQGRGQKPQHF,TGTGCCAGCTCAGCACAGGGGCGGGGGCAGAAGCCCCAGCATTTT
.,TRBV24-1,TRBJ1-2,15,.,CATSDGLGGRYGYTF,TGTGCCACCAGTGATGGTTTGGGGGGCCGCTATGGCTACACCTTC
.,TRBV5-5,TRBJ1-5,14,.,CASSLSGPGQPQHF,TGTGCCAGCAGCTTGTCGGGGCCAGGTCAGCCCCAGCATTTT
TRBD1,TRBV19,TRBJ2-3,15,.,CASTSSRGPADTQYF,TGTGCCAGTACCTCTTCCAGGGGGCCGGCAGATACGCAGTATTTT
.,TRBV19,TRBJ1-4,15,.,CASSTLQPGNEKLFF,TGTGCCAGTAGCACATTGCAGCCTGGAAATGAAAAACTGTTTTTT
.,TRBV28,TRBJ1-1,16,.,CASTLSRGAWNTEAFF,TGTGCCAGCACCCTCTCCAGAGGGGCTTGGAACACTGAAGCTTTCTTT
.,TRBV2,TRBJ1-5,13,.,CASSEQGRQPQHF,TGTGCCAGCAGTGAACAGGGGCGTCAGCCCCAGCATTTT